Presented here are 11 T cell receptor beta chains from one specimen sequenced in a study of blood T cell repertoires in COVID-19. Profiling relied on immunoSEQ multiplex PCR, and the TCRdb table lists in-frame clones only, not all of them. Counted here are about 170,000 clones, 70% to 80% occurring once; the ten biggest clones make up 19%. Material: PBMCs or T cells enriched from blood (not recorded which). These receptors were taken from a woman in her seventies in a cohort exposed to, infected with or recovered from COVID-19 (not recorded which).

This rearrangement joins TRBV7-5 to TRBJ2-7; whether TRBD1, the table's D call, matches the DNA was not checked. TRBV7-5 corresponds to a pseudogene. The CDR3 extends over 15 amino acids. In DNA, the CDR3 is TGTGCCAGAAGCTGTAAGGACAGGGGAGCCTACGAGCAGTACTTC. Amino acid sequence: CARSCKDRGAYEQYF.

This clone was detected many times. V is TRBV5-4 and J is TRBJ1-6; tentatively, D is TRBD1 (5 bases). Germline V gene sequence: CDR1 SGHNT, CDR2 YYREEE (reference sequence). CDR3 length: 14 amino acids. V shed 5 bases and J shed 7 bases, with 13 bases lying between them. The CDR3 spells CASRGELKNSPLHF. The CDR3 DNA reads as TGTGCCAGCAGAGGGGAACTTAAAAATTCACCCCTCCACTTT.

V and J are TRBV9 and TRBJ2-3, with 12 positions matching TRBD2. The trim removed 4 bases at V and 2 bases at J, leaving 5 bases unmatched. Per the germline V gene, CDR1 is SGDLS and CDR2 is YYNGEE. The CDR3 is 16 amino acids. The chain's CDR3 is CASSFRTSGTTDTQYF. The DNA for the CDR3 is TGTGCCAGCAGCTTTCGGACTAGCGGGACCACAGATACGCAGTATTTT.

V and J are TRBV15 and TRBJ1-4, with D uncertain. This CDR3 contains 12 residues. Germline V gene lookup returns CDR1 LNHNV and CDR2 YYDKDF (reference sequence). V lost 1 base and J 8 bases, leaving 5 bases between the germline ends. The CDR3 DNA is TGTGCCACCAGCAGAGTGAGCGAAAAACTGTTTTTT. Translating it yields CATSRVSEKLFF.

The table lists this clone with a few counts. The chain uses TRBV28 and TRBJ2-7; 11 bases are a match to TRBD2. Germline CDR1 and CDR2: MDHEN and SYDVKM. The trim removed 5 bases at V and 12 bases at J, leaving 12 bases unmatched. The CDR3 covers 14 residues. This chain's CDR3 is CASSTSGRGREGYF. As DNA, the CDR3 is TGTGCCAGCAGTACTAGCGGGAGAGGCCGTGAAGGGTACTTC.

This clone is a singleton in its sample. The genes are TRBV20-1 and TRBJ1-1; no clear D gene. Germline CDR1 DFQATT, CDR2 SNEGSKA (reference sequence). Between the trimmed V and J ends, which lost 6 bases and 0 bases, there was a span of 5 bases. The CDR3 extends over 11 amino acids. Written as DNA, the CDR3 is TGCAGTGCAGCTATGAACACTGAAGCTTTCTTT. It specifies CSAAMNTEAFF.

V is TRBV11-1 and J is TRBJ2-7; the D gene is possibly TRBD2 (6 bases). In germline, CDR1 is SGHAT, CDR2 FQDESV (reference sequence). V was cut by 4 bases and J by 1 base, with 11 bases left in between. This CDR3 has 14 residues. Here the CDR3 DNA reads TGTGCCAGCAGCTCTGGAGGGATGTCCTACGAGCAGTACTTC. Translated: CASSSGGMSYEQYF. Filled out from reference TRBV11-1 and TRBJ2-7, the complete variable domain reads EAEVAQSPRYKITEKSQAVAFWCDPISGHATLYWYRQILGQGPELLVQFQDESVVDDSQLPKDRFSAERLKGVDSTLKIQPAELGDSAMYLCASSSGGMSYEQYFGPGTRLTVT.

The chain has TRBV9 and TRBJ1-2, with D tentatively TRBD1 (5 bases). The V end lost 0 bases, the J end lost 2 bases, and 11 bases lay between the germline ends. The CDR3 has 15 amino acids. Germline V gene sequence: CDR1 SGDLS, CDR2 YYNGEE. The CDR3 spells CASSVVGQSNYGYTF. CDR3 sequence (DNA): TGTGCCAGCAGCGTAGTAGGACAAAGCAACTATGGCTACACCTTC.

The chain uses TRBV12-3 or TRBV12-4 and TRBJ2-1; possibly TRBD2 for D (6 bases). This CDR3 has 13 amino acids. The V and J ends lost 2 bases and 8 bases respectively, with 10 bases between them. The CDR3 DNA is TGTGCCAGCAGTTTAAATTCGGGGGATGAGCAGTTCTTC. Translation gives CASSLNSGDEQFF.

This clone was seen more than once but under ten times. The chain uses TRBV4-2 and TRBJ1-3; a possible D gene is TRBD1 (5 bases). Germline loops: CDR1 LGHNA, CDR2 YNFKEQ. The length of the CDR3 is 16 residues. V lost 3 bases, J lost 0 bases, and 12 bases lay in between. The CDR3 region is CASSQLRQISGNTIYF. CDR3 DNA: TGTGCCAGCAGCCAGCTCCGACAGATCTCTGGAAACACCATATATTTT.

The J gene is TRBJ1-2, the V gene TRBV6-1; 10 nucleotides line up with TRBD1. Germline CDR1 reads MNHNS; CDR2 reads SASEGT. The ends lost 4 bases at V and 4 bases at J; junction bases unmatched: 9. The CDR3 has 16 residues. The CDR3 protein is CASSAATGGFFYGYTF. For the CDR3, the DNA is TGTGCCAGCAGTGCCGCGACAGGGGGCTTCTTCTATGGCTACACCTTC.